The clone carrying this T cell receptor beta chain was counted between two and nine times. Its antigen is currently unknown. The donors were members of the roughly 130-subject validation cohort (separate from the 666-subject first cohort). These data belong to a study of cytomegalovirus exposure and HLA in healthy donors. Notes on the study in general: Cytomegalovirus status was reportedly diagnosed by the classifier with high sensitivity and specificity. Associated with cytomegalovirus, according to the listing, were around 170 TCR beta chains. Subsequent analysis showed first-cohort TCR clusters tending to co-occur in some 120 validation repertoires.

TCRdb's copy holds only in-frame clones and misses some; the assay was immunoSEQ multiplex PCR. This sample has 130,000 to 150,000 clones; approximately 93% occur once, and the top ten carry about 0.7%. The CDR3 covers 15 residues. Per germline, CDR1 MNHNS and CDR2 SASEGT. V lost 2 bases and J lost 5, with 16 bases in between. This chain joins TRBV6-1 and TRBJ2-7, with D possibly TRBD2 on 7 matching bases. The sample consisted of PBMCs. This sequence was found in a man in his late teens or twenties in good health and CMV-seronegative. The CDR3 sequence: CASSEWQGTTNEQYF. CDR3 nucleotides: TGTGCCAGCAGTGAATGGCAGGGGACTACAAACGAGCAGTACTTC.